The clone carrying this T cell receptor (beta chain) has a single count. Its target is not known. CD45RO negativity and positive selection for CCR7 defined naive CD8 cells, a population that excluded terminally differentiated effector memory CD45RA+ cells. Adult donors, all healthy and HIV-negative, had no recent acute infections or vaccinations. Germline CDR1 and CDR2: LNHNV and YYDKDF (reference sequence). The germline V and J ends were trimmed by 8 bases and 2 bases, with 13 bases remaining between them. This CDR3 is built from 13 residues. Every immunoSEQ plate was one replicate of a subset's evenly spread DNA. Clones were read by immunoSEQ multiplex PCR, and TCRdb kept only the in-frame ones, dropping some. Of around 2,000,000 clones detected, under 95% appear once; the ten largest clones hold approximately 1.7%. The sample is drawn from a study of shared clonotypes between healthy human individuals. Study-level points and caveats: Sharing across four donors was highest in naive CD4 (approximately 5%) and lowest in memory CD8 (approximately 0.4%).

The TCR sequence derives from a man aged 18 to 29 in good health. Some clones in this sample may be carry-over from other donors' samples. This chain links TRBV15 with TRBJ2-7; tentatively, D is TRBD1 (5 bases). The sequenced sample consisted of naive CD8+ T cells from PBMCs. CDR3 bases: TGTGCCACCTCCCAGGTAGGGGCCTACGAGCAGTACTTC. This codes for CATSQVGAYEQYF.